The 28 T cell receptor beta chains reported below all come from one sample, sequenced in a study of cytomegalovirus exposure and HLA in healthy donors. Amplification used 60 Vbeta primers and 13 Jbeta primers. Sequencing used immunoSEQ multiplex PCR; TCRdb keeps in-frame clones, though not all of them. The sample shows some 180,000 clones, 82% of them seen only once. The sequencing input was PBMCs. The receptors here all came from a man between 40 and 49 years old in good health and CMV-seronegative.

The chain links TRBV2 to TRBJ2-7; D gene uncertain. With 4 bases removed from V and 7 bases from J, the gap between germline ends came to 11 bases. The germline V gene has CDR1 SNHLY and CDR2 FYNNEI. The CDR3 runs 12 residues. The CDR3, as DNA: TGTGCCAGCAGTGGACCGGCTAGGGAGCAGTACTTC. Translating gives CASSGPAREQYF.

This clone was recorded a few times. The chain uses TRBV2 and TRBJ2-7; possibly TRBD2 for D (6 bases). Germline assignment: CDR1 SNHLY and CDR2 FYNNEI. The CDR3 has 14 amino acids. With 6 bases removed from V and 2 bases from J, the gap between germline ends came to 14 bases. The CDR3 region has the DNA TGTGCCAGCAGGTCGGGACTCCTCACCTACGAGCAGTACTTC. Amino acid sequence: CASRSGLLTYEQYF.

The chain is built from TRBV11-1 and TRBJ1-1, with D possibly matching TRBD1 (6 bases). CDR3 length: 15 residues. The V gene's germline CDR1 is SGHAT and CDR2 FQDESV (reference sequence). V was trimmed by 5 bases and J by 5 bases, leaving 18 bases between them. The CDR3 DNA reads TGTGCCAGCAGCCCAGAAACAGGGTTAAGAACTGAAGCTTTCTTT. Protein product: CASSPETGLRTEAFF.

V and J are TRBV9 and TRBJ1-4; 10 bases align to TRBD1. The germline V gene has CDR1 SGDLS and CDR2 YYNGEE. CDR3 length: 19 amino acids. The ends lost 5 bases at V and 6 bases at J; junction bases unmatched: 19. CDR3 sequence reads: CASRLLRDRGIGSDEKLFF. In DNA, the CDR3 is TGTGCCAGCAGACTTCTCCGGGACAGGGGAATCGGCAGCGATGAAAAACTGTTTTTT.

The rearrangement uses TRBV5-1 and TRBJ2-3, with a tentative D call TRBD2 (7 bases). The CDR3 has 15 amino acids. The germline V and J ends were trimmed by 0 bases and 5 bases, with 13 bases remaining between them. Germline CDR1 is SGHRS and CDR2 is YFSETQ. CDR3 sequence (DNA): TGCGCCAGCAGCTTGGCAGGGGACTATAGAGATACGCAGTATTTT. Translation: CASSLAGDYRDTQYF.

This chain uses TRBV5-5 with TRBJ1-1; 9 nucleotides agree with TRBD1. Germline-derived CDR1 and CDR2 are SGHKS and YYEKEE (reference sequence). V dropped 3 bases and J dropped 6; count of bases not matched to a gene: 6. The CDR3 is 14 residues long. The chain's CDR3 is CASSSDRGVPEAFF. DNA for the CDR3: TGTGCCAGCAGCTCGGACAGGGGTGTGCCTGAAGCTTTCTTT.

As for this clone: Distinct nucleotide sequences in the sample also encode this CDR3. The rearrangement joins TRBV6-5 to TRBJ1-5; a possible D gene is TRBD1 (5 bases). This CDR3 is built from 15 residues. The V gene lost 5 bases and the J gene lost 2 bases, with 13 bases spanning the gap. Germline V gives CDR1 MNHEY, CDR2 SVGAGI. The CDR3 DNA sequence: TGTGCCAGCAGTAGCCAGGGTTCGGGCAATCAGCCCCAGCATTTT. Its translation: CASSSQGSGNQPQHF.

The chain has TRBV6-5 and TRBJ2-5; 7 bases fit TRBD2. Per germline, CDR1 MNHEY and CDR2 SVGAGI. The CDR3 contains 14 residues. V lost 0 bases and J lost 5; bases outside the gene matches: 3. This CDR3 reads CASSYSISGETQYF. The DNA of the CDR3 is TGTGCCAGCAGTTACTCGATTAGCGGGGAGACCCAGTACTTC.

The table lists this clone with a few counts. The chain combines TRBV7-2 with TRBJ2-3; tentative D call: TRBD2 (6 bases). Trimming shortened V by 1 base and J by 4 bases, and 12 bases separated the two germline ends. The length of the CDR3 is 15 residues. The germline V gene has CDR1 SGHTA and CDR2 FQGNSA. The CDR3 sequence: CASSLDAGRSDTQYF. Here the CDR3 DNA reads TGTGCCAGCAGCTTAGACGCGGGGAGGTCAGATACGCAGTATTTT.

This chain links TRBV5-1 with TRBJ2-1, with D perhaps TRBD2 (6 bases). The CDR3 loop spans 15 amino acids. Trimming took 3 bases from V and 6 from J, leaving 16 bases between them. Germline lookup yields CDR1 SGHRS and CDR2 YFSETQ. The CDR3 DNA follows: TGCGCCAGCAGCTCTTGGGAGGAAGGTAGCAATGAGCAGTTCTTC. It specifies CASSSWEEGSNEQFF.

V usage is TRBV2 and J usage is TRBJ2-7, with 7 bases matching TRBD2. Germline assignment: CDR1 SNHLY and CDR2 FYNNEI. The V segment lost 7 bases and the J segment 2 bases; nucleotides outside the gene matches: 8. This CDR3 contains 14 residues. CDR3 sequence (DNA): TGTGCCAGCAAGCTACACGGGGGGACCTACGAGCAGTACTTC. This codes for CASKLHGGTYEQYF.

The rearrangement joins TRBV7-8 to TRBJ1-1, with D perhaps matching TRBD1 (5 bases). V lost 5 bases, J lost 0 bases, and 16 bases lay in between. The CDR3 totals 16 residues. Germline-derived CDR1 and CDR2 are SGHVS and FQNEAQ. The chain's CDR3 is CASSPLAGGMNTEAFF. CDR3 nucleotide sequence: TGTGCCAGCAGCCCGCTTGCGGGGGGGATGAACACTGAAGCTTTCTTT.

The chain employs TRBV6-1 and TRBJ2-1, with TRBD2 as a possible D gene (6 bases). From germline, CDR1 is MNHNS and CDR2 SASEGT. V lost 7 bases and J 0 bases, leaving 13 bases between the germline ends. The CDR3 is made up of 15 amino acids. In DNA form, the CDR3 reads TGTGCCAGCACCCGGTTGGGGGGCTCCTACAATGAGCAGTTCTTC. It encodes CASTRLGGSYNEQFF.

The rearrangement uses TRBV29-1 and TRBJ2-1, with unresolved D. CDR1 and CDR2 (germline): SQVTM, ANQGSEA. V was cut by 4 bases and J by 5 bases, with 9 bases left in between. The CDR3 runs to 12 residues. CDR3 amino acids: CSVVRANNEQFF. CDR3 in DNA: TGCAGCGTTGTGAGAGCCAACAATGAGCAGTTCTTC.

The V and J genes are TRBV7-9 and TRBJ2-1, with a possible D match to TRBD2 (5 bases). Germline V lookup: CDR1 SEHNR, CDR2 FQNEAQ (reference sequence). Trimming took 2 bases from V and 6 from J, leaving 14 bases between them. The CDR3 covers 15 residues. The CDR3 nucleotides read TGTGCCAGCAGCTTACGAGGGAGCCTTCTCAATGAGCAGTTCTTC. Amino acids: CASSLRGSLLNEQFF.

The V gene is TRBV18, the J gene TRBJ2-1; 8 bases match TRBD2. V was clipped by 6 bases and J by 7 bases; unmatched bases: 11. From germline, CDR1 is KGHSH and CDR2 LQKENI. The CDR3 is 15 residues long. The CDR3 here is CASSHRGTSLNEQFF. The CDR3 DNA follows: TGTGCCAGCTCCCACCGCGGGACTAGTTTGAATGAGCAGTTCTTC.

This chain uses TRBV19 with TRBJ2-7, with D perhaps matching TRBD2 (5 bases). In germline, CDR1 is LNHDA, CDR2 SQIVND (reference sequence). Trimming cost V 5 bases and J 3 bases, with 8 bases left between them. The CDR3 has 12 amino acids. CDR3 loop: CASSSGNYEQYF. The CDR3 DNA is TGTGCCAGTAGTTCCGGGAACTACGAGCAGTACTTC.

This chain links TRBV28 with TRBJ2-5; D might be TRBD1 (5 bases). This CDR3 spans 13 amino acids. The V and J ends lost 3 bases and 7 bases respectively, with 12 bases between them. The V gene's germline CDR1 is MDHEN and CDR2 SYDVKM. The CDR3 DNA is TGTGCCAGCAGTTTCGTAGCAGGGCCGACCCAGTACTTC. It yields the protein CASSFVAGPTQYF. Looking up the rest from reference TRBV28 and TRBJ2-5 gives the full variable domain: DVKVTQSSRYLVKRTGEKVFLECVQDMDHENMFWYRQDPGLGLRLIYFSYDVKMKEKGDIPEGYSVSREKKERFSLILESASTNQTSMYLCASSFVAGPTQYFGPGTRLLVL.

The chain has TRBV30 and TRBJ2-5; TRBD2 might be the D (5 bases). Matching the DNA end better, TRBJ2-7 makes the J call doubtful. This CDR3 is built from 13 residues. From germline, CDR1 is GTSNPN and CDR2 SVGIG (reference sequence). Written as DNA, the CDR3 is TGTGCCTGGAGTGTACAGCGGCTAAGCGAGCAGTACTTC. As protein: CAWSVQRLSEQYF.

The chain employs TRBV4-1 and TRBJ2-3, with D perhaps TRBD1 (8 bases). Per germline, CDR1 MGHRA and CDR2 YSYEKL. The CDR3 has 17 amino acids. The ends were cut back, 4 bases at V and 2 bases at J, with 19 bases in the middle. CDR3 sequence (DNA): TGCGCCAGCAGCCGTCGGAGCGGGACAGGAGTCACAGATACGCAGTATTTT. Its protein is CASSRRSGTGVTDTQYF.

The CDR3 DNA follows: TGTGCCAGCAGTCCATACATTGCGGACAGTCCCTCTGGCGCAGATACGCAGTATTTT. It encodes CASSPYIADSPSGADTQYF. The chain uses TRBV21-1 and TRBJ2-3; whether TRBD1, the table's D call, matches the DNA was not checked. TRBV21-1 is reported as a pseudogene. The CDR3 is 19 amino acids.

This chain connects TRBV4-2 to TRBJ1-1; the D gene is possibly TRBD1 (5 bases). The V gene lost 3 bases and the J gene lost 1 base, with 15 bases spanning the gap. The CDR3 has 16 amino acids. CDR1 LGHNA and CDR2 YNFKEQ come from the germline V gene. This CDR3 reads CASSHPLGGRNTEAFF. The CDR3 nucleotides read TGTGCCAGCAGCCACCCCCTTGGGGGGAGGAACACTGAAGCTTTCTTT.

The chain combines TRBV19 with TRBJ1-2; D not certain. The germline V and J ends were trimmed by 9 bases and 8 bases, with 10 bases remaining between them. The germline V gene encodes CDR1 LNHDA and CDR2 SQIVND (reference sequence). The CDR3 is 10 residues long. CDR3 nucleotides: TGTGCCAGGGGAGGGAACGGCTACACCTTC. This sequence encodes CARGGNGYTF.

This clone was recorded only once. This sequence joins TRBV7-2 and TRBJ1-2; a possible D gene is TRBD1 (5 bases). The CDR3 length is 18 residues. V lost 4 bases and J 2 bases, leaving 23 bases between the germline ends. The germline V gene encodes CDR1 SGHTA and CDR2 FQGNSA. This CDR3 is CASSYPTGRGDGNYGYTF. DNA of the CDR3: TGTGCCAGCAGCTACCCCACCGGGCGGGGGGATGGGAACTATGGCTACACCTTC. Variable domain in full (rest from reference TRBV7-2 and TRBJ1-2): GAGVSQSPSNKVTEKGKDVELRCDPISGHTALYWYRQSLGQGLEFLIYFQGNSAPDKSGLPSDRFSAERTGGSVSTLTIQRTQQEDSAVYLCASSYPTGRGDGNYGYTFGSGTRLTVV.

This clone was counted once. The chain employs TRBV2 and TRBJ2-2; maybe TRBD1 (7 bases). This CDR3 has 15 amino acids. Germline CDR1 SNHLY, CDR2 FYNNEI. V was cut by 4 bases and J by 7 bases, with 16 bases left in between. The CDR3 DNA reads as TGTGCCAGCAGTGGGGCAGGCAGGGGGGTCGGGGAGCTGTTTTTT. Residues: CASSGAGRGVGELFF.

The V gene is TRBV5-4, the J gene TRBJ2-6, with 7 bases aligning to TRBD1. The CDR3 extends over 17 amino acids. The junction had 8 bases not matched to a gene; V was cut back by 5 bases and J by 0 bases. The germline gives CDR1 SGHNT, CDR2 YYREEE (reference sequence). The CDR3 coding sequence is TGTGCCAGCAGTCGAGGACAGGTGAACTCTGGGGCCAACGTCCTGACTTTC. Protein sequence: CASSRGQVNSGANVLTF.

The rearrangement uses TRBV7-3 and TRBJ1-6; D not certain. From germline, CDR1 is SGHTA and CDR2 FQGTGA. Trimming pared 1 base from V and 10 bases from J, leaving 14 bases between. There are 15 residues in the CDR3. The CDR3 DNA follows: TGTGCCAGCAGCTTAAGTCCGGGTGGTGGCTCACCCCTCCACTTT. Translating gives CASSLSPGGGSPLHF.

The rearrangement uses TRBV6-5 and TRBJ1-1; 9 nucleotides agree with TRBD1. This CDR3 spans 14 amino acids. The ends lost 4 bases at V and 6 bases at J; junction bases unmatched: 6. Germline V gene data show CDR1 as MNHEY and CDR2 as SVGAGI. The CDR3 here is CASSSGQGISEAFF. The CDR3 bases are TGTGCCAGCAGTTCCGGACAGGGGATCTCTGAAGCTTTCTTT.